Listed below are T cell receptor beta chains from one sample, sequenced in a study of identical twins. Each CDR3 protein is one row after TCRdb ran MiXCR on the 5' RACE reads. The table has 1.5 million to 2 million distinct CDR3 sequences, about 32% seen once. The sequenced sample was cord blood. The origin of the receptors is a newborn girl in good health. Each CDR3 is given with its conserved first and last residue. Each record gives: J gene, D gene, clone size, V gene, CDR3 protein, CDR3 DNA. D genes are given only for firm matches. Only part of the rows carry a size: once, few, many, or a class if the clone is expanded.

j_call: TRBJ1-5; d_call: TRBD1; clone_size: NA; v_call: TRBV10-3; cdr3_aa: CAISPDRDSNQPQHF; cdr3_nt: TGTGCCATCAGTCCAGACAGGGATAGCAATCAGCCCCAGCATTTT
j_call: TRBJ2-3; d_call: NA; clone_size: NA; v_call: TRBV5-1; cdr3_aa: CASSSRLLPDTQYF; cdr3_nt: TGCGCCAGCAGCTCAAGACTACTGCCAGATACGCAGTATTTT
j_call: TRBJ1-2; d_call: NA; clone_size: NA; v_call: TRBV7-2; cdr3_aa: CASSLRGGRNGYTF; cdr3_nt: TGTGCCAGCAGCTTAAGGGGGGGAAGGAATGGCTACACCTTC
j_call: TRBJ2-3; d_call: NA; clone_size: few; v_call: TRBV3-1; cdr3_aa: CASSQDPGTTDTQYF; cdr3_nt: TGTGCCAGCAGCCAAGATCCGGGGACCACAGATACGCAGTATTTT
j_call: TRBJ1-2; d_call: NA; clone_size: few; v_call: TRBV12-3/TRBV12-4; cdr3_aa: CASSSSWANYGYTF; cdr3_nt: TGTGCCAGCAGTTCCTCGTGGGCTAACTATGGCTACACCTTC
j_call: TRBJ1-2; d_call: NA; clone_size: NA; v_call: TRBV5-8; cdr3_aa: CASSLANFYGYTF; cdr3_nt: TGTGCCAGCAGCTTGGCGAATTTCTATGGCTACACCTTC
j_call: TRBJ2-1; d_call: TRBD2; clone_size: few; v_call: TRBV3-1; cdr3_aa: CASSQDLSGSSYNEQFF; cdr3_nt: TGTGCCAGCAGCCAAGATCTTAGCGGGAGCTCCTACAATGAGCAGTTCTTC
j_call: TRBJ1-4; d_call: NA; clone_size: NA; v_call: TRBV20-1; cdr3_aa: CSALDPNEKLFF; cdr3_nt: TGCAGTGCTCTGGACCCTAATGAAAAACTGTTTTTT
j_call: TRBJ2-1; d_call: NA; clone_size: few; v_call: TRBV14; cdr3_aa: CASSPPQGGGLYNEQFF; cdr3_nt: TGTGCCAGCAGCCCTCCCCAGGGGGGGGGCCTCTACAATGAGCAGTTCTTC
j_call: TRBJ1-2; d_call: NA; clone_size: NA; v_call: TRBV7-2; cdr3_aa: CASSLPRSYGYTF; cdr3_nt: TGTGCCAGCAGCTTACCAAGGTCCTATGGCTACACCTTC
j_call: TRBJ2-3; d_call: TRBD2; clone_size: NA; v_call: TRBV27; cdr3_aa: CASSLREGWTDTQYF; cdr3_nt: TGTGCCAGCAGTTTGCGGGAGGGCTGGACAGATACGCAGTATTTT
j_call: TRBJ2-7; d_call: NA; clone_size: NA; v_call: TRBV27; cdr3_aa: CASSEGLSSYEQYF; cdr3_nt: TGTGCCAGCAGTGAAGGACTCAGCTCCTACGAGCAGTACTTC
j_call: TRBJ2-1; d_call: NA; clone_size: few; v_call: TRBV4-2; cdr3_aa: CASSQRPGFLSSYNEQFF; cdr3_nt: TGTGCCAGCAGCCAGAGGCCCGGCTTCCTGAGCTCCTACAATGAGCAGTTCTTC
j_call: TRBJ2-6; d_call: NA; clone_size: few; v_call: TRBV11-2; cdr3_aa: CASRKVGANVLTF; cdr3_nt: TGTGCCAGCAGGAAAGTGGGGGCCAACGTCCTGACTTTC
j_call: TRBJ1-5; d_call: NA; clone_size: few; v_call: TRBV12-3/TRBV12-4; cdr3_aa: CASSPTGYDNQPQHF; cdr3_nt: TGTGCCAGCAGCCCCACAGGGTACGACAATCAGCCCCAGCATTTT
j_call: TRBJ1-6; d_call: NA; clone_size: NA; v_call: TRBV30; cdr3_aa: CAWSVGSTANSPLHF; cdr3_nt: TGTGCCTGGAGTGTAGGATCGACAGCCAATTCACCCCTCCACTTT
j_call: TRBJ2-7; d_call: NA; clone_size: many; v_call: TRBV11-2; cdr3_aa: CASSSSNSYEQYF; cdr3_nt: TGTGCCAGCAGCTCCTCCAATTCCTACGAGCAGTACTTC
j_call: TRBJ2-7; d_call: NA; clone_size: few; v_call: TRBV28; cdr3_aa: CASSSGGGIAYEQYF; cdr3_nt: TGTGCCAGCAGTTCGGGTGGGGGGATTGCGTACGAGCAGTACTTC
j_call: TRBJ2-7; d_call: NA; clone_size: NA; v_call: TRBV28; cdr3_aa: CASSWTAAQYEQYF; cdr3_nt: TGTGCCAGCAGCTGGACAGCCGCCCAGTACGAGCAGTACTTC
j_call: TRBJ2-4; d_call: NA; clone_size: many; v_call: TRBV25-1; cdr3_aa: CASSDPGPKNIQYF; cdr3_nt: TGTGCCAGCAGTGACCCAGGACCCAAAAACATTCAGTACTTC
j_call: TRBJ2-1; d_call: TRBD2; clone_size: NA; v_call: TRBV6-1; cdr3_aa: CASSAPGLAVYNVQFF; cdr3_nt: TGTGCCAGCAGTGCTCCGGGACTAGCGGTTTACAATGTGCAGTTCTTC
j_call: TRBJ2-6; d_call: NA; clone_size: NA; v_call: TRBV11-2; cdr3_aa: CASSLGGHSGANVLTF; cdr3_nt: TGTGCCAGCAGCTTAGGGGGACATTCTGGGGCCAACGTCCTGACTTTC
j_call: TRBJ2-1; d_call: TRBD2; clone_size: NA; v_call: TRBV11-2; cdr3_aa: CASSATSGVNNEQFF; cdr3_nt: TGTGCCAGCAGCGCGACTAGCGGGGTTAACAATGAGCAGTTCTTC
j_call: TRBJ2-3; d_call: TRBD2; clone_size: NA; v_call: TRBV14; cdr3_aa: CAISQALAGTQYF; cdr3_nt: TGTGCCATCAGCCAAGCACTAGCGGGGACGCAGTATTTT
j_call: TRBJ1-2; d_call: TRBD1; clone_size: NA; v_call: TRBV2; cdr3_aa: CASRDRVFIYDYTF; cdr3_nt: TGTGCCAGCAGGGACAGGGTATTCATCTATGACTACACCTTC
j_call: TRBJ2-7; d_call: NA; clone_size: many; v_call: TRBV3-1; cdr3_aa: CASSQTPLRRGYEQYF; cdr3_nt: TGTGCCAGCAGCCAGACTCCATTACGACGCGGCTACGAGCAGTACTTC
j_call: TRBJ2-1; d_call: NA; clone_size: NA; v_call: TRBV20-1; cdr3_aa: CSARPPGLSNEQFF; cdr3_nt: TGCAGTGCTAGGCCGCCGGGACTTAGCAATGAGCAGTTCTTC
j_call: TRBJ2-4; d_call: NA; clone_size: NA; v_call: TRBV28; cdr3_aa: CASSSPRSLKAKNIQYF; cdr3_nt: TGTGCCAGCAGTTCCCCGAGGAGCCTCAAAGCCAAAAACATTCAGTACTTC
j_call: TRBJ2-1; d_call: TRBD2; clone_size: NA; v_call: TRBV2; cdr3_aa: CATGAVTSGAYNEQFF; cdr3_nt: TGTGCCACCGGGGCGGTGACTAGCGGCGCCTACAATGAGCAGTTCTTC
j_call: TRBJ2-3; d_call: NA; clone_size: few; v_call: TRBV21-1; cdr3_aa: CASSKAGTRYF; cdr3_nt: TGTGCCAGCAGCAAGGCGGGGACGCGGTATTTT
j_call: TRBJ2-1; d_call: NA; clone_size: NA; v_call: TRBV7-2; cdr3_aa: CASSLEPVYNEQFF; cdr3_nt: TGTGCCAGCAGCTTAGAACCGGTCTACAATGAGCAGTTCTTC
j_call: TRBJ2-3; d_call: NA; clone_size: few; v_call: TRBV12-3/TRBV12-4; cdr3_aa: CASSFMGATDTQYF; cdr3_nt: TGTGCCAGCAGTTTCATGGGGGCCACAGATACGCAGTATTTT
j_call: TRBJ1-4; d_call: TRBD1; clone_size: NA; v_call: TRBV27; cdr3_aa: CASSFRQGINEKLFF; cdr3_nt: TGTGCCAGCAGTTTTCGACAGGGGATTAATGAAAAACTGTTTTTT
j_call: TRBJ1-2; d_call: NA; clone_size: few; v_call: TRBV28; cdr3_aa: CASRPLDSYYGYTF; cdr3_nt: TGTGCCAGCAGACCCCTGGACAGCTACTATGGCTACACCTTC
j_call: TRBJ1-4; d_call: TRBD1; clone_size: NA; v_call: TRBV7-9; cdr3_aa: CASATGTGNEKLFF; cdr3_nt: TGTGCCAGCGCCACCGGGACAGGGAATGAAAAACTGTTTTTT